The rows below give T cell receptor beta chains drawn from one sample of a study of T cell clones after liver transplantation. Some clones are missing from TCRdb's copy, which holds only in-frame ones; the method was immunoSEQ multiplex PCR. The sample holds 15,000 to 20,000 clones, 80% seen once. Sequences were derived from CD8+ T cells from blood, sampled less than 50 months after liver transplant. Receptor source: a human patient who received a liver transplant. Part of the T cell pool may stem from the graft donor. Each CDR3 is given with its conserved first and last residue. A D gene is named only where the DNA matches it firmly. Not all rows give a size; the values are once, few, many and, for expanded clones, a class.

clone_size j_call v_call d_call cdr3_nt cdr3_aa
- TRBJ2-5 TRBV15 - TGTGCCACCAGCAGAGATTGGGGGATGGAGACCCAGTACTTC CATSRDWGMETQYF
- TRBJ2-7 TRBV4-1 TRBD2 TGCGCCAGCAGCCAAGTCGTCGCGGGGGACTACGAGCAGTACTTC CASSQVVAGDYEQYF
few TRBJ2-3 TRBV5-1 TRBD2 TGCGCCAGCAGCTTCGGCGGGAGTAGGACAGATACGCAGTATTTT CASSFGGSRTDTQYF
- TRBJ1-1 TRBV29-1 - TGCAGCGTTGGTCGTCCGGGACTGAACACTGAAGCTTTCTTT CSVGRPGLNTEAFF
once TRBJ2-7 TRBV7-9 TRBD1 TGTGCCAGCAGCTTAGCTAGGGACAGGGGCTCCTACGAGCAGTACTTC CASSLARDRGSYEQYF
once TRBJ2-3 TRBV9 TRBD2 TGTGCCAGCAGCGAAGGGGACTATTACTCTACAGATACGCAGTATTTT CASSEGDYYSTDTQYF
- TRBJ2-2 TRBV9 TRBD2 TGTGCCAGCAGCATAAAGTCGGGAATAAGCGGGATCGGCACCGGGGAGCTGTTTTTT CASSIKSGISGIGTGELFF
few TRBJ2-3 TRBV5-6 - TGTGCCAGCAGCTTCCGGGACTGGGACACAGATACGCAGTATTTT CASSFRDWDTDTQYF
few TRBJ2-5 TRBV10-3 TRBD2 TGTGCCATCAGTGAGTCGGGAGGGGCAGGGGAGACCCAGTACTTC CAISESGGAGETQYF
- TRBJ2-6 TRBV7-8 - TGTGCCAGCAGTTCCCATTCCTCACCCTCTGGGGCCAACGTCCTGACTTTC CASSSHSSPSGANVLTF
- TRBJ2-7 TRBV4-1 - TGCGCCAGCAGCCTTGGCTACGAGCAGTACTTC CASSLGYEQYF
- TRBJ2-1 TRBV7-3 - TGTGCCAGCAGCTCAGCGCTGGGCGGCAATGAGCAGTTCTTC CASSSALGGNEQFF
- TRBJ2-7 TRBV21-1 - TGTGCCAGCAGCAACAATTCCGGACTAGGGGCCTACGAGCAGTACTTC CASSNNSGLGAYEQYF
- TRBJ2-3 TRBV7-3 - TGTGCCAGCAGCTTAGGGGTTAGCGGCACAGATACGCAGTATTTT CASSLGVSGTDTQYF
- TRBJ2-2 TRBV11-2 - TGTGCCAGCAGCTTAGAACCCGGGGAGCTGTTTTTT CASSLEPGELFF
- TRBJ2-5 TRBV28 TRBD1 TGTGCCAGCAGTTCGGACAGGGGTGAAGAGACCCAGTACTTC CASSSDRGEETQYF
- TRBJ2-1 TRBV9 - TGTGCCAGCAGCGGGTCGTTGGATGAGCAGTTCTTC CASSGSLDEQFF
- TRBJ2-1 TRBV4-1 - TGCGCCAGCAGCCAAGTAAGGGGAGATGAGCAGTTCTTC CASSQVRGDEQFF
once TRBJ1-1 TRBV13 - TGTGCCAGCAGCACGAGAGGCAGGTTCGGAGCTTTCTTT CASSTRGRFGAFF
- TRBJ1-1 TRBV28 TRBD1 TGTGCCAGCAGTTTTCGGACAGGGCCACACACTGAAGCTTTCTTT CASSFRTGPHTEAFF
- TRBJ1-2 TRBV4-3 - TGCGCCAGCAGCCAAGCGCGGGGGAACTATGGCTACACCTTC CASSQARGNYGYTF
- TRBJ2-7 TRBV2 TRBD1 TGTGCCAGCATTGGACAGGGGAGAAACGAGCAGTACTTC CASIGQGRNEQYF
- TRBJ2-2 TRBV6-6 - TGTGCCAGCAGCGGGAATGATCACACCGGGGAGCTGTTTTTT CASSGNDHTGELFF
- TRBJ2-5 TRBV9 - TGTGCCAGCAGCCTCAGAGGTCAGTTGCAGAACCAAGAGACCCAGTACTTC CASSLRGQLQNQETQYF
- TRBJ2-1 TRBV7-3 TRBD1 TGTGCCAGCAGCCCACAGGGGACCTACAATGAGCAGTTCTTC CASSPQGTYNEQFF
few TRBJ2-7 TRBV9 - TGTGCCAGCAGCGTAGACGGCGGTCCCTACGAGCAGTACTTC CASSVDGGPYEQYF
- TRBJ2-4 TRBV6-5 TRBD1 TGTGCCAGCAGCCCCCCGGACAGGAACATTCAGTACTTC CASSPPDRNIQYF
- TRBJ2-7 TRBV7-9 TRBD1 TGTGCCAGCCGCGCAACAGGGGACGAGCAGTACTTC CASRATGDEQYF
- TRBJ2-7 TRBV7-9 - TGTGCCAGCAGCTTAGCCCCCGGGAAAAAGCACTACGAGCAGTACTTC CASSLAPGKKHYEQYF
- TRBJ1-1 TRBV5-1 - TGCGCCAGCACTATGACAGTGAACACTGAAGCTTTCTTT CASTMTVNTEAFF
- TRBJ2-3 TRBV19 TRBD2 TGTGCCAGTAGTATTACCGGGACTAGCGGGATCCCCAAACTACGAGATACGCAGTATTTT CASSITGTSGIPKLRDTQYF
few TRBJ2-5 TRBV4-1 TRBD1 TGCGCCAGCAGCCAAGGTTGGGGACAGGGTGAGACCCAGTACTTC CASSQGWGQGETQYF
- TRBJ2-7 TRBV11-2 - TGTGCCAGCAGCAGGACAGGGAGGATTAGCGGGAGCTACGAGCAGTACTTC CASSRTGRISGSYEQYF
- TRBJ1-2 TRBV27 - TGTGCCAGCAGTTTATCGAAGGGGATCTATGGCTACACCTTC CASSLSKGIYGYTF
- TRBJ1-4 TRBV20-1 - TGCAGTGCTAGAATCGGTGAAAAACTGTTTTTT CSARIGEKLFF
- TRBJ2-5 TRBV11-2 - TGTGCCAGCAGCTTAGATCCTGCGGTCCAAGAGACCCAGTACTTC CASSLDPAVQETQYF
once TRBJ2-7 TRBV5-6 TRBD1 TGTGCCAGCAGCCCGGGACAGGGTGTGTACGAGCAGTACTTC CASSPGQGVYEQYF
- TRBJ2-7 TRBV11-2 TRBD2 TGTGCCAGCAGCTTAGTGGGGGGGGTCGACGAGCAGTACTTC CASSLVGGVDEQYF
once TRBJ2-7 TRBV6-5 - TGTGCCAGCAGCCCCCAAGGGGGTAGCTACGAGCAGTACTTC CASSPQGGSYEQYF
once TRBJ2-5 TRBV4-2 TRBD2 TGTGCCAGCAGCCAAACTAGCGGGAGTATGGGAGAGACCCAGTACTTC CASSQTSGSMGETQYF
few TRBJ2-3 TRBV5-4 TRBD2 TGTGCCAGCAGCCGACCGGGGGACCCGGGACTAACGCAGTATTTT CASSRPGDPGLTQYF
- TRBJ1-1 TRBV27 TRBD1 TGTGCCAGCAGTTTATGGGTACAGGGGCACACTGAAGCTTTCTTT CASSLWVQGHTEAFF
- TRBJ2-7 TRBV4-3 TRBD2 TGCGCCAGCAGCCAAGGAGGGACTAGCGGGGCGATATACGAGCAGTACTTC CASSQGGTSGAIYEQYF
- TRBJ2-1 TRBV2 TRBD2 TGTGCCAGCAGGAAGACTAGCGGGAGTTCGGACAATGAGCAGTTCTTC CASRKTSGSSDNEQFF
- TRBJ2-1 TRBV4-2 - TGTGCCAGCAGCCACCCGGACGATGCCTACAATGAGCAGTTCTTC CASSHPDDAYNEQFF
- TRBJ2-2 TRBV5-1 TRBD1 TGCGCCAGCAGCTGGACAGGGGATAACACCGGGGAGCTGTTTTTT CASSWTGDNTGELFF
- TRBJ1-1 TRBV5-1 - TGCGCCAGCAGCTTGGCCGTGGCAGAAGAAGCTTTCTTT CASSLAVAEEAFF
- TRBJ2-7 TRBV27 TRBD2 TGTGCCAGCAGTTTACTCGTAGCGGGGGGGCCCCACGAGCAGTACTTC CASSLLVAGGPHEQYF
- TRBJ2-5 TRBV4-1 TRBD2 TGCGCCAGCAGCCGCACCGTCGGGGAGGGGGAGACCCAGTACTTC CASSRTVGEGETQYF
- TRBJ1-1 TRBV5-1 - TGCGCCAGCAGCGCCGGCGGGGCCACTGAAGCTTTCTTT CASSAGGATEAFF
- TRBJ1-2 TRBV9 TRBD1 TGTGCCAGCAGCCCTGGAACCGGGACAGGGGCCTCGAAGGGCTACACCTTC CASSPGTGTGASKGYTF
- TRBJ2-7 TRBV7-6 - TGTGCCAGCAGCTTGGGCAACGACGAGCAGTACTTC CASSLGNDEQYF
- TRBJ2-1 TRBV7-6 TRBD2 TGTGCCAGCAGCTTCGGACTAGCCGGGCTGTTCTTC CASSFGLAGLFF
few TRBJ2-2 TRBV7-3 TRBD1 TGTGCCAGCAGCCGGGGACAGGGTGTTTTCGGGGAGCTGTTTTTT CASSRGQGVFGELFF
- TRBJ2-7 TRBV29-1 TRBD2 TGCAGCGGAGGGGACTACTACGAGCAGTACTTC CSGGDYYEQYF
few TRBJ2-4 TRBV5-1 TRBD2 TGCGCCAGCAGCGCGGGACTAGCGGGAGGGCCGGGAGCCAAAAACATTCAGTACTTC CASSAGLAGGPGAKNIQYF
- TRBJ1-1 TRBV5-8 - TGTGCCAGCAGCTTTTGGGGAGTTGACACTGAAGCTTTCTTT CASSFWGVDTEAFF
- TRBJ1-1 TRBV9 - TGTGCCAGCAGCGTTGAGGGGCTCAGCGGGGGTGAAGCTTTCTTT CASSVEGLSGGEAFF
- TRBJ2-2 TRBV29-1 TRBD1 TGCAGCGTGACGACAGGGGACACCGGGGAGCTGTTTTTT CSVTTGDTGELFF